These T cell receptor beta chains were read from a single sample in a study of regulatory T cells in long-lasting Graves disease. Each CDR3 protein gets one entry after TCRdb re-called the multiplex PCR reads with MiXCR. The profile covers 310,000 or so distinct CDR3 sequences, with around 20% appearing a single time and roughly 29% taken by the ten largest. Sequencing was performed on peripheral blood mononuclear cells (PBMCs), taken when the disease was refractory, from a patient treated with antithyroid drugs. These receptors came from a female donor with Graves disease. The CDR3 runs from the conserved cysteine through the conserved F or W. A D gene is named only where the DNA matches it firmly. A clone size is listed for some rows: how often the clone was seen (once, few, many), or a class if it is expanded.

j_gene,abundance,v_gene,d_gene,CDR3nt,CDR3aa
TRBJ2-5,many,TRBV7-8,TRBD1,TGTGCCAGCAGCAAGCGGGACAGGGCTCGGGAGACCCAGTACTTC,CASSKRDRARETQYF
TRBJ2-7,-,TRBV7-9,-,TGTGCCAGCAGCCATTCTACGTACTTC,CASSHSTYF
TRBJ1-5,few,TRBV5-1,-,TGCGCCAGCAGCTTGGGACACGATAGCAATCAGCCCCAGCATTTT,CASSLGHDSNQPQHF
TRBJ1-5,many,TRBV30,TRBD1,TGTGCCTGGAGGGCCCCACAGGGGAATCAGCCCCAGCATTTT,CAWRAPQGNQPQHF
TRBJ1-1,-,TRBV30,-,TGTGCCTGGAGTCCAAAATCCCCAACAAGTGGAGCTTTCTTT,CAWSPKSPTSGAFF
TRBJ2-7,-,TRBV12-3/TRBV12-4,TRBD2,TGTGCCAGCAGTTCGAGCGGGGGGGGACATTACGAGCAGTACTTC,CASSSSGGGHYEQYF
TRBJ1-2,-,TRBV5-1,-,TGCGCCAGCAGCTTGGGGCACACGAGTAACTATGGCTACACCTTC,CASSLGHTSNYGYTF
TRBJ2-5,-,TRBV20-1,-,TGCAGTGCTAGTCAGGTGGAGACCCAGTACTTC,CSASQVETQYF
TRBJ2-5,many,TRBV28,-,TGTGCCAGCAGTCCGATGGCCCGGAGGCGACAGGACCAGTACTTC,CASSPMARRRQDQYF
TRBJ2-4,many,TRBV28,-,TGTGCCAGCAGTTCCGCTGACAAAAACATTCAGTACTTC,CASSSADKNIQYF